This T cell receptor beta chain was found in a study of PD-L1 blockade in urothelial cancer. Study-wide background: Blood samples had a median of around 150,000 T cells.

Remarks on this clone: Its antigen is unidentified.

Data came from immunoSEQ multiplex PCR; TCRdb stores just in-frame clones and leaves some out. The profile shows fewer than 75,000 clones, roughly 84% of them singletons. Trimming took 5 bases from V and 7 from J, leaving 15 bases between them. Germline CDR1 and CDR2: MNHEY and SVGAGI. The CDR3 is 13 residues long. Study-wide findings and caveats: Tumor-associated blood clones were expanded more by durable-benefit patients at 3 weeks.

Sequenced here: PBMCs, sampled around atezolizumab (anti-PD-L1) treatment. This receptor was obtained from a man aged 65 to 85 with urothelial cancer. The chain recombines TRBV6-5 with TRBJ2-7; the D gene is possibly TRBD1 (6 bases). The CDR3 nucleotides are TGTGCCAGCAGTAAGGATCAGGGGTGGGAGCAGTACTTC. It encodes CASSKDQGWEQYF.